Listed here are 11 T cell receptor beta chains from one sample, sequenced in a study of T cell repertoires in aging, cancer and after chemotherapy. Peripheral blood genomic DNA, not sorted cells or RNA, was the template. A mixed TRB-A/B primer pool amplified rearranged TRB by multiplex touch-down PCR. MiXCR, run by TCRdb on the multiplex PCR reads, gives a single entry per CDR3 protein. The sample includes approximately 2,000 distinct CDR3 sequences, less than 40% of them seen just once. Sequenced material: blood. The source of these receptors is a human donor with a blood cancer.

The rearrangement uses TRBV7-2 and TRBJ2-1, with 12 bases matching TRBD2. The CDR3 length is 14 residues. Germline loops: CDR1 SGHTA, CDR2 FQGNSA. J gave up 9 bases and V 11 bases, and 11 bases lay outside the gene matches. CDR3: CAGGLAGGQGEQFF. The CDR3 region has the DNA TGTGCCGGGGGGCTAGCGGGGGGGCAGGGTGAGCAGTTCTTC.

There are a few counts of this clonotype. The J gene is TRBJ1-5, the V gene TRBV14; D is unclear. In germline, CDR1 is SGHDN, CDR2 FVKESK. The CDR3 has 14 residues. V lost 1 base and J lost 3, with 7 bases in between. The CDR3 bases are TGTGCCAGCAGCCAAGCCGGAAACAATCAGCCCCAGCATTTT. It yields the protein CASSQAGNNQPQHF.

The sample holds a few counts of this clonotype. The rearrangement links TRBV30 to TRBJ1-6; 9 nucleotides match TRBD1. Germline CDR1 reads GTSNPN; CDR2 reads SVGIG (reference sequence). The CDR3 has 14 residues. The V segment lost 6 bases and the J segment 10 bases; nucleotides outside the gene matches: 10. The CDR3 DNA reads TGTGCCTGCAAGCCGGGACAGGGATCCTCACCCCTCCACTTT. This codes for CACKPGQGSSPLHF. The whole variable domain, filled in from reference TRBV30 and TRBJ1-6, reads SQTIHQWPATLVQPVGSPLSLECTVEGTSNPNLYWYRQAAGRGLQLLFYSVGIGQISSEVPQNLSASRPQDRQFILSSKKLLLSDSGFYLCACKPGQGSSPLHFGNGTRLTVT.

In its sample, this clonotype ranks as medium-sized. The chain couples TRBV6-5 to TRBJ2-1; D is tentatively TRBD1 or TRBD2 (5 bases each). There are 14 residues in the CDR3. CDR1 is MNHEY, CDR2 SVGAGI, per germline. V was shortened by 6 bases and J by 8 bases, with 17 bases between the two germline ends. The CDR3 reads CASSRRGVGDEQFF. The CDR3 DNA reads TGTGCCAGCAGCCGACGAGGGGTTGGTGATGAGCAGTTCTTC.

This clonotype occurred a few times. The chain has TRBV7-9 and TRBJ2-7, with 8 bases lining up with TRBD2. Germline V lookup: CDR1 SEHNR, CDR2 FQNEAQ (reference sequence). The CDR3 is 15 residues long. The V gene end was trimmed by 2 bases and the J gene end by 5 bases; junction bases not matched to a gene: 8. The CDR3 protein is CASSLLSGGTHEQYF. DNA for the CDR3: TGTGCCAGCAGCTTACTGAGCGGGGGAACCCACGAGCAGTACTTC.

This clonotype was detected only a few times. The chain has TRBV19 and TRBJ1-2; D is uncertain. The CDR3 has 11 amino acids. Germline V lookup: CDR1 LNHDA, CDR2 SQIVND (reference sequence). V was trimmed by 6 bases and J by 8 bases, leaving 10 bases between them. The CDR3 loop is CASSLDGGYTF. The CDR3 nucleotides are TGTGCCAGTAGCCTAGACGGGGGCTACACCTTC.

This clonotype was seen a few times. The CDR3 loop reads CASSKGGSNQPQHF. Here the CDR3 DNA reads TGTGCCAGCTCCAAAGGGGGAAGCAATCAGCCCCAGCATTTT. This chain connects TRBV18 to TRBJ1-5, with a tentative D call TRBD1 (6 bases). Germline lookup yields CDR1 KGHSH and CDR2 LQKENI. This CDR3 has 14 residues. V dropped 6 bases and J dropped 1 base, with 10 bases sitting between them.

This clonotype was observed a few times. The chain employs TRBV7-6 and TRBJ1-2; D gene uncertain. The CDR3 has 15 amino acids. The germline CDR1 and CDR2 sequences are SGHVS and FNYEAQ. V lost 5 bases to trimming and J lost 2 bases, with 15 bases between them. DNA for the CDR3: TGTGCCAGCAGCCCGGACCCTTTAACAAACTATGGCTACACCTTC. Amino acid sequence: CASSPDPLTNYGYTF.

Only a few counts were recorded for this clonotype. The chain couples TRBV6-5 to TRBJ1-1; D is uncertain. The V gene's germline CDR1 is MNHEY and CDR2 SVGAGI. Trimming took off 8 bases at V and 0 bases at J, with 16 bases between the two ends. This CDR3 contains 15 residues. CDR3 in DNA: TGTGCCAGCCAAAGGGTTTCGCGGGTGAACACTGAAGCTTTCTTT. Its translation: CASQRVSRVNTEAFF.

This chain connects TRBV12-3 or TRBV12-4 to TRBJ2-5, with 7 bases aligning to TRBD1. After removal of 6 bases from V and 4 bases from J, the junction contained 5 bases not matched to a gene. The CDR3 runs to 13 residues. The DNA for the CDR3 is TGTGCCAGCAGGCCAACAGGGGTAGAGACCCAGTACTTC. It translates to CASRPTGVETQYF.

This clonotype is labeled as medium-sized. The V gene is TRBV12-3 or TRBV12-4, the J gene TRBJ1-2, with D possibly matching TRBD1 (5 bases). The CDR3 runs 14 residues. Trimming removed 4 bases at V and 2 bases at J, with 11 bases between. DNA of the CDR3: TGTGCCAGCAGTTCGCGACAGATCAACTATGGCTACACCTTC. It is translated as CASSSRQINYGYTF.